The clone carrying this T cell receptor beta chain was counted at least ten times. No antigen is known for it. V lost 0 bases, J lost 5 bases, and 16 bases stayed unmatched. The CDR3 has 19 residues. Germline CDR1 reads DFQATT; CDR2 reads SNEGSKA (reference sequence). The cDNA was produced through 5'RACE with 10-nucleotide random UMIs. Every sequencing run returned over 160 million TCR-beta sequences, which were derived from 15-18 subjects. TCRdb reanalysed the 5' RACE reads using MiXCR and keeps one entry per CDR3 protein. The sample carries around 70,000 distinct CDR3 sequences, 2.5% to 4% recorded once. The sample comes from a study of neurological immune-mediated disorders. Findings and limits, study-wide: Patients with HTLV-1-associated myelopathy had the highest level of TCR clonal expansion, whereas patients with multiple sclerosis had the lowest level, falling beneath the level found in healthy controls.

The source material was PBMCs. The source of this sequence is a woman aged 45 to 65 with multiple sclerosis. The chain employs TRBV20-1 and TRBJ2-3; TRBD2 agrees at 11 bases. CDR3 in DNA: TGCAGTGCTAGAGATGTGGTAGGGGTTAGCGGGGGGGCCATAGATACGCAGTATTTT. It codes for CSARDVVGVSGGAIDTQYF.